Below, 20 T cell receptor beta chains from the same sample are listed, as sequenced in a study of control samples from healthy donors and cancer patients. Profiled with immunoSEQ multiplex PCR; TCRdb holds only in-frame clones, not every one. This sample has approximately 89,000 clones, with approximately 86% found just once. The sample taken for sequencing was blood. These receptors all stem from a man younger than 40 in good health.

The chain couples TRBV28 to TRBJ1-6; D is undetermined. With 8 bases removed from V and 7 bases from J, the gap between germline ends came to 9 bases. Germline V gene sequence: CDR1 MDHEN, CDR2 SYDVKM. The CDR3 totals 12 residues. DNA of the CDR3: TGTGCCAGCGACCCCAGGAATTCACCCCTCCACTTT. This gives the protein CASDPRNSPLHF. Together with reference TRBV28 and TRBJ1-6, the CDR3 gives the full variable domain: DVKVTQSSRYLVKRTGEKVFLECVQDMDHENMFWYRQDPGLGLRLIYFSYDVKMKEKGDIPEGYSVSREKKERFSLILESASTNQTSMYLCASDPRNSPLHFGNGTRLTVT.

This clone turned up a few times. The V call is TRBV5-1, the J call TRBJ1-1; TRBD1 is a possible D gene (6 bases). The CDR3 covers 13 residues. Germline values: CDR1 SGHRS, CDR2 YFSETQ. Between the trimmed V and J ends, which lost 4 bases and 6 bases, there was a span of 13 bases. The CDR3 DNA follows: TGCGCCAGCAGCAATACAGGGTCCCCTGAAGCTTTCTTT. Encoded protein: CASSNTGSPEAFF.

V and J are TRBV3-1 (or the pseudogene TRBV3-2) and TRBJ2-1; 8 bases agree with TRBD1. Germline trimming cut 4 bases from V and 5 bases from J; bases unmatched to any gene: 7. The CDR3 has 15 amino acids. From germline, CDR1 is LGHDT and CDR2 YNNKEL (reference sequence). In DNA, the CDR3 is TGTGCCAGCAGCCTCTCGTACAGGGGGAACAATGAGCAGTTCTTC. Residues: CASSLSYRGNNEQFF.

This chain uses TRBV27 with TRBJ2-1; perhaps TRBD2 as D (6 bases). There are 16 residues in the CDR3. With 4 bases removed from V and 3 bases from J, the gap between germline ends came to 16 bases. CDR1 MNHEY and CDR2 SMNVEV come from the germline V gene (reference sequence). CDR3 protein: CASSSSPGLYYNEQFF. In nucleotides, the CDR3 is TGTGCCAGCAGTTCGTCACCGGGACTCTACTACAATGAGCAGTTCTTC.

V is TRBV30 and J is TRBJ1-5; D might be TRBD1 (5 bases). CDR1 is GTSNPN, CDR2 SVGIG, per germline (reference sequence). The length of the CDR3 is 13 residues. The V end was cut by 2 bases, the J end by 4 bases, with 9 bases between. The CDR3 nucleotides are TGTGCCTGGAGTATCAGGGTTAATCAGCCCCAGCATTTT. Translating it yields CAWSIRVNQPQHF.

This chain connects TRBV6-5 to TRBJ2-5; TRBD2 is a possible D gene (5 bases). Trimming pared 7 bases from V and 2 bases from J, leaving 11 bases between. Germline-derived CDR1 and CDR2 are MNHEY and SVGAGI. The CDR3 loop spans 13 amino acids. CDR3 nucleotide sequence: TGTGCCAGCAAGCGGACGGGACAAGAGACCCAGTACTTC. Its protein is CASKRTGQETQYF.

The chain joins TRBV6-6 to TRBJ1-1, with 9 bases aligning to TRBD1. This CDR3 spans 15 amino acids. The germline CDR1 and CDR2 sequences are MNHNY and SVGAGI (reference sequence). With 2 bases clipped from V and 3 bases from J, the junction kept 4 bases outside the gene matches. CDR3: CASSYRDRVYTEAFF. In DNA, the CDR3 is TGTGCCAGCAGTTACCGGGACAGGGTTTACACTGAAGCTTTCTTT.

A single count supports this clone. The rearrangement uses TRBV6-5 and TRBJ1-2; D gene uncertain. This CDR3 comprises 12 residues. Germline V gene data show CDR1 as MNHEY and CDR2 as SVGAGI. V lost 6 bases and J 5 bases, leaving 10 bases between the germline ends. In DNA form, the CDR3 reads TGTGCCAGCAGGCAGGAATCTTATGGCTACACCTTC. Amino acid sequence: CASRQESYGYTF.

This sequence joins TRBV7-6 and TRBJ2-7; 10 bases align to TRBD1. V shed 5 bases and J 2 bases; nucleotides not matched to a gene: 6. This CDR3 contains 15 residues. Per the germline V gene, CDR1 is SGHVS and CDR2 is FNYEAQ. CDR3 residues: CASSMGTGDTYEQYF. The CDR3 bases are TGTGCCAGCAGCATGGGGACAGGGGATACCTACGAGCAGTACTTC.

A word on this clone: The junction does not match germline at one end; this may be a read error. The V call is TRBV9, the J call TRBJ1-4; tentatively, D is TRBD1 (6 bases). The CDR3 runs to 14 residues. Germline CDR1 reads SGDLS; CDR2 reads YYNGEE. This CDR3 reads CASSPDSYYENLFF. In DNA, the CDR3 is TGTGCCAGCAGCCCGGACAGCTATTATGAAAACCTGTTTTTT.

This clone was recorded a few times. This chain uses TRBV19 with TRBJ2-1, with TRBD2 identical over 11 bases. The V and J ends lost 7 bases and 7 bases, in that order; junction bases with no gene match: 9. Germline-derived CDR1 and CDR2 are LNHDA and SQIVND (reference sequence). CDR3 length: 15 residues. Here the CDR3 reads CASMFSGGANNEQFF. CDR3 coding DNA: TGTGCCAGTATGTTTAGCGGGGGGGCGAATAATGAGCAGTTCTTC.

The J gene is TRBJ2-3, the V gene TRBV7-3; D is uncertain. The length of the CDR3 is 13 residues. V was pared by 4 bases and J by 0 bases, with 5 bases between. The V gene's germline CDR1 is SGHTA and CDR2 FQGTGA. The CDR3 region has the DNA TGTGCCAGCAGCTCGACTAGCACAGATACGCAGTATTTT. Translated: CASSSTSTDTQYF.

V gene TRBV5-1 combines with J gene TRBJ2-6; 8 positions match TRBD1. This CDR3 has 20 residues. Germline CDR1 is SGHRS and CDR2 is YFSETQ. The V and J ends lost 2 bases and 2 bases, in that order; junction bases with no gene match: 15. As DNA, the CDR3 is TGCGCCAGCAGCTTCAACCTACCGGGACAGGTTGGTCCTGGGGCCAACGTCCTGACTTTC. Protein sequence: CASSFNLPGQVGPGANVLTF.

The chain combines TRBV5-8 with TRBJ2-7; 9 bases agree with TRBD1. V lost 4 bases and J lost 6; bases outside the gene matches: 8. This CDR3 has 14 amino acids. Germline CDR1 and CDR2: SGHTS and YDEGEE. The CDR3 region has the DNA TGTGCCAGCAGCGGGGGGGACAGGGTTCGCGAGCAGTACGTC. This translates into CASSGGDRVREQYV.

This chain uses TRBV10-3 with TRBJ1-6; a possible D gene is TRBD1 (5 bases). Germline V gene lookup returns CDR1 ENHRY and CDR2 SYGVKD. Trimming stripped 2 bases from V and 7 bases from J, with 12 bases between. The CDR3 covers 15 residues. The CDR3 sequence: CAISEGDVSNSPLHF. The CDR3, as DNA: TGTGCCATCAGTGAGGGGGACGTTTCCAATTCACCCCTCCACTTT.

The chain employs TRBV10-2 and TRBJ2-7; 10 bases match TRBD1. V lost 5 bases and J lost 5; bases outside the gene matches: 12. The V gene's germline CDR1 is WSHSY and CDR2 SAAADI. This CDR3 contains 16 residues. Here the CDR3 DNA reads TGCGCCAGCAGTACGCACACCCGGGACAGGGGCCACGAGCAGTACGTC. Its translation is CASSTHTRDRGHEQYV.

The chain combines TRBV3-1 (or the pseudogene TRBV3-2) with TRBJ2-1; 9 nucleotides match TRBD1. CDR3 size: 15 residues. Germline loops: CDR1 LGHDT, CDR2 YNNKEL (reference sequence). V was pared by 4 bases and J by 6 bases, with 7 bases of the junction left unmatched. As DNA, the CDR3 is TGTGCCAGCAGCCCCCGGGACAGGGTCCCCAATGAGCAGTTCTTC. It is translated as CASSPRDRVPNEQFF.

V is TRBV7-6 and J is TRBJ1-6, with 9 bases aligning to TRBD1. The germline V gene encodes CDR1 SGHVS and CDR2 FNYEAQ. V was pared by 7 bases and J by 8 bases, with 9 bases of the junction left unmatched. This CDR3 comprises 15 residues. The CDR3 nucleotides read TGTGCCAGCACGCTAGCGGACAGGGGTGATTCACCCCTCCACTTT. Translated: CASTLADRGDSPLHF. The full variable domain, completed using reference TRBV7-6 and TRBJ1-6, is GAGVSQSPRYKVTKRGQDVALRCDPISGHVSLYWYRQALGQGPEFLTYFNYEAQQDKSGLPNDRFSAERPEGSISTLTIQRTEQRDSAMYRCASTLADRGDSPLHFGNGTRLTVT.

CDR3 residues: CASSQGPGGDTEAFF. For the CDR3, the DNA is TGCGCCAGCAGCCAAGGACCAGGGGGTGACACTGAAGCTTTCTTT. J is TRBJ1-1 and V is TRBV4-1, with 7 bases fitting TRBD1. V lost 1 base and J lost 3; bases outside the gene matches: 5. The length of the CDR3 is 15 residues. CDR1 MGHRA and CDR2 YSYEKL come from the germline V gene.

This clone was found a few times. The chain couples TRBV7-9 to TRBJ2-3; 9 positions agree with TRBD1. The CDR3 sequence is 17 residues long. Trimming removed 1 base from V and 2 bases from J; junction bases left unmatched: 7. CDR1 is SEHNR, CDR2 FQNEAQ, per germline (reference sequence). CDR3 coding DNA: TGTGCCAGCAGCTTAGGCACAGGGGGCGCGGACACAGATACGCAGTATTTT. It yields the protein CASSLGTGGADTDTQYF.